This record concerns one TCR beta chain sequence. The antigen is unknown. This entry comes from a study of cytomegalovirus exposure and HLA in healthy donors. PCR used 60 Vbeta primers and 13 Jbeta primers. The table came from immunoSEQ multiplex PCR; TCRdb's copy has only in-frame clones and leaves some out. Among approximately 150,000 clones listed, around three quarters were seen once. Points from the study as a whole: Earlier results showed most TCR beta V segments being productive about 90% or about 30% of the time. When analyzed later, a missense DCLRE1C variant was found to be linked to TCR beta V- and J-gene trimming. The study put around 180 TCR beta chains on its list as cytomegalovirus-associated.

The germline gives CDR1 SGHKS, CDR2 YYEKEE (reference sequence). This CDR3 contains 14 residues. Trimming took off 4 bases at V and 3 bases at J, with 11 bases between the two ends. V is TRBV5-5 and J is TRBJ1-5; tentative D call: TRBD1 (5 bases). The sequenced sample was PBMCs. This clonotype was sampled from a man between 35 and 55 years old in good health and CMV-seronegative. The DNA for the CDR3 is TGTGCCAGCAGCAATGGGGCCTACAATCAGCCCCAGCATTTT. Protein product: CASSNGAYNQPQHF.